The rows below give T cell receptor beta chains drawn from one sample of a study of blood T cell repertoires in COVID-19. Sequencing used immunoSEQ multiplex PCR; TCRdb keeps in-frame clones, though not all of them. The sample includes 69,000 or so clones, less than 85% of them seen just once. The specimen sequenced was peripheral blood. Receptors originate from a man aged 45-65 years with COVID-19, enrolled during active disease. Each CDR3 is given with its conserved first and last residue. The order of the fields is clone size, D gene, V gene, CDR3 length, J gene, CDR3 DNA, CDR3 protein. D genes are given only for firm matches. Size is omitted from some rows. Given values are once, few, many or a class for expanded clones.

NA	TRBD2	TRBV4-2	17	TRBJ2-5	TGTGCCAGCAGCCATCGTACTAGCGGGGGAACCTCAGAGACCCAGTACTTC	CASSHRTSGGTSETQYF
NA	TRBD1	TRBV19	15	TRBJ2-1	TGTGCCAGTAGGAGTACAGGGGTTGCCTACAATGAGCAGTTCTTC	CASRSTGVAYNEQFF
NA	TRBD1	TRBV7-9	13	TRBJ2-7	TGTGCCGGACAGGAATTATTAGGGTACGAGCAGTACTTC	CAGQELLGYEQYF
NA	NA	TRBV7-9	13	TRBJ1-3	TGTGCCAGCAGACCGCCCACAGGGAACACCATATATTTT	CASRPPTGNTIYF
NA	NA	TRBV7-3	13	TRBJ2-7	TGTGCCAGCAGCACTTTACAGGGCAGCGAGCAGTACTTC	CASSTLQGSEQYF
NA	NA	TRBV11-3	13	TRBJ2-2	TGTGCCAGCAGACTCAGGGCCACCGGGGAGCTGTTTTTT	CASRLRATGELFF
NA	TRBD2	TRBV20-1	14	TRBJ2-5	TGCAGTGCTAGTCTCCGGGGGGGGTTAGAGACCCAGTACTTC	CSASLRGGLETQYF
NA	NA	TRBV6-2/TRBV6-3	16	TRBJ1-4	TGTGCCAGCAGTTACCCTACGGACGGAGGAAGTGAAAAACTGTTTTTT	CASSYPTDGGSEKLFF
NA	NA	TRBV5-1	15	TRBJ2-3	TGCGCCAGCCGGTGGCTAGAGGCGAGCACAGATACGCAGTATTTT	CASRWLEASTDTQYF
NA	NA	TRBV20-1	11	TRBJ2-1	TGCAGTGCTATCCGGGTCCTTGAGCAGTTCTTC	CSAIRVLEQFF
once	TRBD1	TRBV14	16	TRBJ1-1	TGTGCCAGCAGCCGGACGAACAGGGGCCCAAGGACTGAAGCTTTCTTT	CASSRTNRGPRTEAFF
NA	NA	TRBV6-1	18	TRBJ1-6	TGTGCCAGCAGTGAAGCTATAAGGGGGGGGGCCTATAATTCACCCCTCCACTTT	CASSEAIRGGAYNSPLHF
few	NA	TRBV9	17	TRBJ2-6	TGTGCCAGCAGCGTCACAACTGCGGTCTCTGGGGCCAACGTCCTGACTTTC	CASSVTTAVSGANVLTF
NA	NA	TRBV19	14	TRBJ1-2	TGTGCCAGTAGTATAGATTCGGTTAACTATGGCTACACCTTC	CASSIDSVNYGYTF
NA	TRBD1	TRBV3-1/TRBV3-2	14	TRBJ2-7	TGTGCCAGCAGCCAAGGGGGACAGACCTACGAGCAGTACTTC	CASSQGGQTYEQYF
NA	TRBD1	TRBV15	16	TRBJ1-4	TGTGCCACCAGCAGAGACGGGACAGGGGAGGTTGAAAAACTGTTTTTT	CATSRDGTGEVEKLFF
NA	NA	TRBV5-7	17	TRBJ1-5	TGTGCCAGCAGCTTGGGGCTACAGGGAAGCGGGGATCAGCCCCAGCATTTT	CASSLGLQGSGDQPQHF
NA	NA	TRBV11-1	16	TRBJ2-6	TGTGCCAGCAGCATCGTTGCAGGGTATGGGGCCAACGTCCTGACTTTC	CASSIVAGYGANVLTF
NA	NA	TRBV3-1/TRBV3-2	13	TRBJ1-2	TGTGCCAGCAGCCAAGGGGCCGGGAATGGCTACACCTTC	CASSQGAGNGYTF
NA	NA	TRBV6-5	16	TRBJ2-3	TGTGCCAGCAGTTACTATGGGGACTCAAGCACAGATACGCAGTATTTT	CASSYYGDSSTDTQYF
once	NA	TRBV27	15	TRBJ1-5	TGTGCCAGCAGTTCCGGGACACTTAGCAATCAGCCCCAGCATTTT	CASSSGTLSNQPQHF
once	TRBD2	TRBV7-2	16	TRBJ2-5	TGTGCCAGCAGCTACCGCAGCGGGGGGGCCCAAGAGACCCAGTACTTC	CASSYRSGGAQETQYF
NA	NA	TRBV5-1	13	TRBJ2-3	TGCGCCAGCAGGCCCCTGGGGGGAGATACGCAGTATTTT	CASRPLGGDTQYF
NA	TRBD1	TRBV7-9	14	TRBJ2-7	TGTGCCAGCAGCTCCACAGGGGAAGACTACGAGCAGTACTTC	CASSSTGEDYEQYF
NA	TRBD2	TRBV5-5	15	TRBJ2-5	TGTGCCAGCAGCTTGGGGACTAGCGGGGGGGCCAGCCAGTACTTC	CASSLGTSGGASQYF
NA	TRBD2	TRBV30	15	TRBJ2-2	TGTGCCTGGGCCCCGGGACTAGCGGTTACCGGGGAGCTGTTTTTT	CAWAPGLAVTGELFF
NA	TRBD1	TRBV18	14	TRBJ1-2	TGTGCCAGCTCACCAGGACAGGGAGAAAAAGGCTACACCTTC	CASSPGQGEKGYTF
NA	TRBD2	TRBV5-1	14	TRBJ2-7	TGCGCCAGCGGTATCAGCGGGGGCCGACACGAGCAGTACTTC	CASGISGGRHEQYF
once	TRBD2	TRBV9	16	TRBJ2-5	TGTGCCAGCAGCGGACGACTAGCGGGGGGGCCGGAGACCCAGTACTTC	CASSGRLAGGPETQYF
few	TRBD1	TRBV5-6	17	TRBJ2-3	TGTGCCAGCAGCTCACTCGGACAGGGGGATGTAACAGATACGCAGTATTTT	CASSSLGQGDVTDTQYF
NA	TRBD1	TRBV5-1	17	TRBJ1-4	TGCGCCAGCAGCTTGACAGGGGGGACCGCAACTAATGAAAAACTGTTTTTT	CASSLTGGTATNEKLFF